This T cell receptor (beta chain) stems from a study of T cell repertoires in cytomegalovirus infection. Remarks on this clonotype: The antigen is not known.

Each CDR3 protein gets one entry after TCRdb re-called the reads with MiXCR. The sample shows some 680,000 distinct CDR3 sequences, 35% of them seen only once. Overall study results and limits: Dominating the ex vivo response were HLA-C-restricted CMV-specific TCR beta clonotypes.

Deletions cut 8 bases from V and 0 bases from J, with 18 bases between. The CDR3 runs 17 residues. This clonotype was obtained from a human donor in good health (CMV status not recorded). Some clones in this sample may be carry-over from other donors' samples. This chain connects TRBV5-3 to TRBJ1-6, with D uncertain. TRBV5-3 is classed as an ORF, of uncertain function. Source material: PBMCs. The CDR3 sequence is CASSRWTVSSYNSPLHF. CDR3 DNA sequence: TGTGCCAGCAGCCGCTGGACGGTGAGCTCCTATAATTCACCCCTCCACTTT.